Sequencing of this T cell receptor (beta chain) was carried out in a study of T cells after posttransplantation cyclophosphamide. The naive gate required viable CD3+CD4+ or CD3+CD8+ cells with CCR7+CD45RA+CD45RO-CD95-CD27+CD28+ phenotype. As for this clone: As yet, its antigen is unknown.

Method: immunoSEQ multiplex PCR; TCRdb's copy keeps in-frame clones and lacks some. Of some 20,000 clones listed, over 95% were seen once; the top ten hold 0.15% to 0.2%. Study-wide points: Recipient CMV seropositivity and CMV reactivation strongly tracked TRB clonality. Skin or GI-infiltrating T cells shared few TRB sequences with blood.

Germline CDR1 reads MDHEN; CDR2 reads SYDVKM. The junction had 5 bases not matched to a gene; V was cut back by 6 bases and J by 9 bases. The CDR3 is made up of 12 amino acids. The TCR was taken from a middle-aged man in good health, CMV-negative, and a related stem cell transplant donor. The chain is built from TRBV28 and TRBJ2-1; TRBD1 agrees at 7 bases. Sample: naive CD4+ T cells sorted from PBMCs. This CDR3 reads CASSLTGTEQFF. The CDR3 nucleotides are TGTGCCAGCAGCCTGACAGGGACTGAGCAGTTCTTC.